Reported below is one T cell receptor (beta chain). Antigen unknown. The same CDR3 also results from other DNA sequences found in this sample. These data originate in a study of shared clonotypes between healthy human individuals. Broader study findings: Sharing across four donors was highest in naive CD4 (roughly 5%) and lowest in memory CD8 (roughly 0.4%). Clonotypes shared by all four donors outscored non-shared clonotypes in generation probability.

Generated by immunoSEQ multiplex PCR, the TCRdb table keeps only in-frame clones and is missing some. This sample carries 900,000 to 1,200,000 clones, about 84% of them seen once, and the ten largest clones take 0.5% to 0.65%. Germline V gives CDR1 SGHRS, CDR2 YFSETQ. With 4 bases removed from V and 4 bases from J, the gap between germline ends came to 11 bases. CDR3 size: 13 residues. The chain carries TRBV5-1 and TRBJ1-1, with D possibly TRBD1 on 6 matching bases. This TCR was recovered from a man younger than 35 in good health. Some clones in this sample may be carry-over from other donors' samples. Sample: memory CD4+ T cells from PBMCs. Subset indicated: CD45RA-negative fraction. The CDR3 region has the DNA TGCGCCAGCAGCCCCCAGGGGAGCACTGAAGCTTTCTTT. This encodes CASSPQGSTEAFF.